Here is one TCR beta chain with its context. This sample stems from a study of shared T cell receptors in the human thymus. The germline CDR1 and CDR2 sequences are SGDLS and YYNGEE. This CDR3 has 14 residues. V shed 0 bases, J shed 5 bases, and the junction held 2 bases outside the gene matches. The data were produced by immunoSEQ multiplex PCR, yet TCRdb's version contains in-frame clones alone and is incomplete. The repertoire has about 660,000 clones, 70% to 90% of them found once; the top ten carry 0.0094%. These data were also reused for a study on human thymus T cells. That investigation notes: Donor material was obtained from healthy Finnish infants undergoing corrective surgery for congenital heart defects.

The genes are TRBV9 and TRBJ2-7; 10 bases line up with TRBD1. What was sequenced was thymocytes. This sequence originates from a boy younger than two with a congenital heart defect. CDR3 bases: TGTGCCAGCAGCGTAGTGGGGACAGGGGACGAGCAGTACTTC. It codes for CASSVVGTGDEQYF.